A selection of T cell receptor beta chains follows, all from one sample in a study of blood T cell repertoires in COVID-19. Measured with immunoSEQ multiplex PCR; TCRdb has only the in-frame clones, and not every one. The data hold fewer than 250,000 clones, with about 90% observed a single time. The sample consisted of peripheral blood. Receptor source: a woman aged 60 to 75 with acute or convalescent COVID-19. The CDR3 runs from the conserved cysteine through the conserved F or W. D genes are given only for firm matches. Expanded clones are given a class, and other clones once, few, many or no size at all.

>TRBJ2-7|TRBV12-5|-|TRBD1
TGTGCTAGTGGGCCAAACAGGGGGTTAATCTACGAGCAGTACTTC
CASGPNRGLIYEQYF
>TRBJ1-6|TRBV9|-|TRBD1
TGTGCCAGCAGCGGGGGACAGGGCCTCCACTTT
CASSGGQGLHF
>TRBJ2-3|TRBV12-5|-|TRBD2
TGTGCTAGTGGTTTGGTACGGGGTAGCGGGAGATTATTGACGCAGTATTTT
CASGLVRGSGRLLTQYF
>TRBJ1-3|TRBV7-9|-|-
TGTGCAGGAGGGCTGGCCAAAGACTCTGGAAACACCATATATTTT
CAGGLAKDSGNTIYF
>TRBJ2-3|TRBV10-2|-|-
TGCGCCAGCAGGGCGGTTGCAGCGGGCGACACAGATACGCAGTATTTT
CASRAVAAGDTDTQYF
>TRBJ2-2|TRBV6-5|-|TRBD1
TGTGCCAGCAGCGACGGACAGGCGGGCACCGGGGAGCTGTTTTTT
CASSDGQAGTGELFF
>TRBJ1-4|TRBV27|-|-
TGTGCCAGCAGTTTACGGACAGCAACTAATGAAAAACTGTTTTTT
CASSLRTATNEKLFF
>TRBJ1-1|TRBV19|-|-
TGTGCCAGTAGTTCAGGTGGGGCTCGGAACACTGAAGCTTTCTTT
CASSSGGARNTEAFF
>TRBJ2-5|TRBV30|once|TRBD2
TGTGCACAAACCCCCGGGACTACCTCACAAGAGACCCAGTACTTC
CAQTPGTTSQETQYF
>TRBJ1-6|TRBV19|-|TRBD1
TGTGCCAGTAGCTCGAACAGGGGGCGAAATTCACCCCTCCACTTT
CASSSNRGRNSPLHF
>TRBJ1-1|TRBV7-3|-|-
TGTGCCAGCAGCTTAAAGGGGACTGAAGCTTTCTTT
CASSLKGTEAFF
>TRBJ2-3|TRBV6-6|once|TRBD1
TGTGCCAGCAGTTACGGGACAGGGGTGAATACGCAGTATTTT
CASSYGTGVNTQYF
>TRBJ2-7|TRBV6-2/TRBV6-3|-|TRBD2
TGTGCCAGCAGTTACTCGAGTTCTAGCGGGGGTTACGAGCAGTACTTC
CASSYSSSSGGYEQYF
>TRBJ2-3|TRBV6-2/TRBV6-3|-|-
TGTGCCAGCAGTAATCCCTCAGCGGCGGGGACAGATACGCAGTATTTT
CASSNPSAAGTDTQYF
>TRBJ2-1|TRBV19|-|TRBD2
TGTGCCAGTACCCAAAGCGGGAGGAATTACAATGAGCAGTTCTTC
CASTQSGRNYNEQFF
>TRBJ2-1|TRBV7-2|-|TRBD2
TGTGCCAGCGGTTACCGGGGGGGTGACAATGAGCAGTTCTTC
CASGYRGGDNEQFF
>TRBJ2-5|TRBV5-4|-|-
TGTGCCAGCAGCTCGAGTTGGCAAGAGACCCAGTACTTC
CASSSSWQETQYF
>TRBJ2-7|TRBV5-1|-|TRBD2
TGCGCCAGCAATCCCGCGGGGGGCAACGAGCAGTACTTC
CASNPAGGNEQYF
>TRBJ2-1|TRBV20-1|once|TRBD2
TGCAGTGCTAGTCTGGGGGGGGTACGGAATGAGCAGTTCTTC
CSASLGGVRNEQFF
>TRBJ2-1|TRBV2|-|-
TGTGCCAGCAGTGAAATGGGGCTAGCCTACAATGAGCAGTTCTTC
CASSEMGLAYNEQFF
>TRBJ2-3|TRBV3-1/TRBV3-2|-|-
TGTGCCAGCAGCCAAGATCAGAGCACAGATACGCAGTATTTT
CASSQDQSTDTQYF
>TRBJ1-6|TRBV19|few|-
TGTGCCAGTACCGTGGACAGCTCGAGAAATTCACCCCTCCACTTT
CASTVDSSRNSPLHF
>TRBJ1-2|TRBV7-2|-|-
TGTGCCAGCAGCTTAGCGTCGGCAGGGTACTATGGCTACACCTTC
CASSLASAGYYGYTF
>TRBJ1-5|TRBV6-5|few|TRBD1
TGTGCCAGCAGTTTCTACAGGGGGCCCGGTCAGCCCCAGCATTTT
CASSFYRGPGQPQHF
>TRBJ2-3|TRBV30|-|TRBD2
TGTGCCTGGAGTGTACGTGGTTTTTTTACTAGCGGGAGCACAGATACGCAGTATTTT
CAWSVRGFFTSGSTDTQYF
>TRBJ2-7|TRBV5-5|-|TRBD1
TGTGCCAGCAGCTTGTACACAGGGGGCTCCTACGAGCAGTACTTC
CASSLYTGGSYEQYF
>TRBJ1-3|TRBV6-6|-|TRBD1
TGTGCCAGCAGTTACGGCAGGGGGATCTCTGGAAACACCATATATTTT
CASSYGRGISGNTIYF
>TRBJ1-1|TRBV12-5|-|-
TGTGCTAGTGGTTTGGGCGAGGGTAACACTGAAGCTTTCTTT
CASGLGEGNTEAFF
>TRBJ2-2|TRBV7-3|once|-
TGTGCCAGCAGCGGAATTACAGGAAAGGGAGGTGGGGAGCTGTTTTTT
CASSGITGKGGGELFF
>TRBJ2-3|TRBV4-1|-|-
TGCGCCAGCAGCCAAAAAAAGCGCAGAGATACGCAGTATTTT
CASSQKKRRDTQYF
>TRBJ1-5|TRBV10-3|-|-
TGTGCCATCAGTGAGAGTGAGGGAGGGCAGCCCCAGCATTTT
CAISESEGGQPQHF
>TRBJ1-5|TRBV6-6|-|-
TGTGCCAGCAGTGCCCGTAAAACAGATAGCAATCAGCCCCAGCATTTT
CASSARKTDSNQPQHF
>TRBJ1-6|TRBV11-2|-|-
TGTGCCAGCAGCCTGGGACACCGTAATTCACCCCTCCACTTT
CASSLGHRNSPLHF
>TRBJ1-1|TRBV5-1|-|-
TGCGCCAGCAGTGACACAGGGAACACTGAAGCTTTCTTT
CASSDTGNTEAFF
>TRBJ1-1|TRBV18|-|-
TGTGCCAGCTCACCACTATTCCAGTACACTGAAGCTTTCTTT
CASSPLFQYTEAFF
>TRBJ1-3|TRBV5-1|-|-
TGCGCCAGCAGATCCCAGACAGAGCTCTCTGGAAACACCATATATTTT
CASRSQTELSGNTIYF
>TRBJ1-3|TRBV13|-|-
TGTGCCAGCAGCTTATCGTCAGCTGGAAACACCATATATTTT
CASSLSSAGNTIYF
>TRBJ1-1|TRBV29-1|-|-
TGCAGCGTCGTCTATCAGGGAAGGATCCGTACTGAAGCTTTCTTT
CSVVYQGRIRTEAFF
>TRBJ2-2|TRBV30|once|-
TGTGCCTGGAGCGAGGGCCCGAGCACCGGGGAGCTGTTTTTT
CAWSEGPSTGELFF
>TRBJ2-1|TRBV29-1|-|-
TGCAGCGTAGGGACACCACTAAGGAATGAGCAGTTCTTC
CSVGTPLRNEQFF
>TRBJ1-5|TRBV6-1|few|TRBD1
TGTGCCAGCAGTCGGACAGGGGGGAATCAGCCCCAGCATTTT
CASSRTGGNQPQHF
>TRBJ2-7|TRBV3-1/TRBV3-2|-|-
TGTGCCAGCAGGCGCCGGGGCTCCTACGAGCAGTACTTC
CASRRRGSYEQYF